This TCR beta chain is from a study of beta chain features in type 1 diabetes. Study results and caveats: The naive, central memory and Treg TCRB repertoires showed an apparent similarity that was greater among patients than among healthy donors. For Type 1 diabetes patients, all four CD4+ subsets carried TCRB CDR3s that were moderately but significantly shorter.

The CDR3 runs 18 residues. Germline lookup yields CDR1 SGHDT and CDR2 YYEEEE. Between the trimmed V and J ends, which lost 0 bases and 3 bases, there was a span of 19 bases. A word on this clone: The antigen is not known.

Expressed TCRB transcripts were sequenced, since all the RNA that had been isolated was reverse transcribed. Measured with immunoSEQ multiplex PCR; TCRdb has only the in-frame clones, and not every one. The sample carries about 620,000 clones, about a sixth recorded once. The chain is built from TRBV5-6 and TRBJ1-5; D is possibly TRBD1 (6 bases). The sample comprised naive CD4+ T cells from blood. The clonotype was recovered from a man in his late teens or twenties in good health. In DNA, the CDR3 is TGTGCCAGCAGCTTGGCCGAAGTCAGGGGTACTACCAATCAGCCCCAGCATTTT. Translation gives CASSLAEVRGTTNQPQHF.